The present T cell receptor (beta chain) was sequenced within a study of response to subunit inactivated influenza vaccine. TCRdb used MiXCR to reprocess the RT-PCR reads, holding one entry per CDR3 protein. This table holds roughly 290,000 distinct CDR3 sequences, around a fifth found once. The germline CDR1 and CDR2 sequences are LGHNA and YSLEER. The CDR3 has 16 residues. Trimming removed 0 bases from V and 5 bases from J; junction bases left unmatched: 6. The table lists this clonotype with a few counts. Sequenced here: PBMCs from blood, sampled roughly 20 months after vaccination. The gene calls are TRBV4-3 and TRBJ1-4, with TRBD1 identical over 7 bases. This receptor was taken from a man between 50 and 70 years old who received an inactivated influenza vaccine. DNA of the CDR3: TGCGCCAGCAGCCAAGAACTGGGACAGTTGAATGAAAAACTGTTTTTT. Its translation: CASSQELGQLNEKLFF.